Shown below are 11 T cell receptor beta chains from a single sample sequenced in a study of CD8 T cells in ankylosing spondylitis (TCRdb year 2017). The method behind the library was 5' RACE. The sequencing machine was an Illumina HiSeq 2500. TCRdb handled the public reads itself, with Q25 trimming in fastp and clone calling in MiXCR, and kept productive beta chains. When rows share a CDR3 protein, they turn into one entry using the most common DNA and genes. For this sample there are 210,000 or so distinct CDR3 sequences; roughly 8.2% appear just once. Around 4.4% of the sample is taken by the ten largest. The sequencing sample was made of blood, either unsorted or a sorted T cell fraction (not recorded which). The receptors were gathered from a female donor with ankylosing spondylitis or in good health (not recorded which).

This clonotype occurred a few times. CDR3 loop: CATNDRSQGPAEAFF. For the CDR3, the DNA is TGTGCCACCAATGATAGATCGCAGGGCCCCGCTGAAGCTTTCTTT. The gene calls are TRBV7-9 and TRBJ1-1, with a tentative D call TRBD1 (5 bases). The CDR3 runs 15 residues. Per the germline V gene, CDR1 is SEHNR and CDR2 is FQNEAQ (reference sequence). V was trimmed by 10 bases and J by 6 bases, leaving 24 bases between them.

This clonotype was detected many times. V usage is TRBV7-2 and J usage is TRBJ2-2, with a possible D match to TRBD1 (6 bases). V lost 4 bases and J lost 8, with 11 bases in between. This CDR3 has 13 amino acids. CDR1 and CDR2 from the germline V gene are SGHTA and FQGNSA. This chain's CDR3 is CASSSTRGGELFF. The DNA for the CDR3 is TGTGCCAGCAGCTCGACCAGGGGTGGGGAGCTGTTTTTT.

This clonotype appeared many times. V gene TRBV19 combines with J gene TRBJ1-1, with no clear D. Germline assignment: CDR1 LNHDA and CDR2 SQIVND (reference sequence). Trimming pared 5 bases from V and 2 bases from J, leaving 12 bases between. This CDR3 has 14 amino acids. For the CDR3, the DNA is TGTGCCAGTAGTCCCTGGACGGGAAACACTGAAGCTTTCTTT. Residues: CASSPWTGNTEAFF.

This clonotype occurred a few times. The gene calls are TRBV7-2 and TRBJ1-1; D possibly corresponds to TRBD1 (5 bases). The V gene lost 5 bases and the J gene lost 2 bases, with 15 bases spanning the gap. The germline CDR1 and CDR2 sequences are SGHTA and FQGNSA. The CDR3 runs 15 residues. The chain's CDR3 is CASSLFGTQNTEAFF. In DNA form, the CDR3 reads TGTGCCAGCAGCCTGTTCGGGACTCAAAACACTGAAGCTTTCTTT.

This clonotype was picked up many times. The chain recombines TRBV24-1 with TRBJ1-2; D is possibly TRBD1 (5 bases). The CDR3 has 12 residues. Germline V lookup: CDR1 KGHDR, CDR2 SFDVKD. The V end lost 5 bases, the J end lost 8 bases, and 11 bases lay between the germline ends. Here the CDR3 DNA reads TGTGCCACCAGTGTCCAGGGAGAGGGCTACACCTTC. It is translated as CATSVQGEGYTF.

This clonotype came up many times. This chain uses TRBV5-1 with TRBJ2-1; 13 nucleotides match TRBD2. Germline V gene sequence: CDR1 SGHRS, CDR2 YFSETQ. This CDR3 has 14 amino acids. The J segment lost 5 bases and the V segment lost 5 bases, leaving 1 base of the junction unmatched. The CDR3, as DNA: TGCGCCAGCAGAGGGACTAGCGGGGACAATGAGCAGTTCTTC. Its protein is CASRGTSGDNEQFF.

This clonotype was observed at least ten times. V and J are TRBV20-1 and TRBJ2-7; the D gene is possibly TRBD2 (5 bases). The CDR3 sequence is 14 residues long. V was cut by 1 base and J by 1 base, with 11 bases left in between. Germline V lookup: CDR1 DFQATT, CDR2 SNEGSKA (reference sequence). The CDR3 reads CSARGGQKSYEQYF. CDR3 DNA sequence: TGCAGTGCTAGAGGAGGGCAGAAGTCCTACGAGCAGTACTTC.

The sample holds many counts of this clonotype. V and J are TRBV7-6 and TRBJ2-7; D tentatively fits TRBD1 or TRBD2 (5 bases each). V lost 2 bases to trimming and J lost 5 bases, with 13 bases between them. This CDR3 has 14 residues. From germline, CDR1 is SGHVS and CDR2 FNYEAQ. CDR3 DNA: TGTGCCAGCAGCTTATTGGGGGATGCGGACGAGCAGTACTTC. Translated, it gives CASSLLGDADEQYF.

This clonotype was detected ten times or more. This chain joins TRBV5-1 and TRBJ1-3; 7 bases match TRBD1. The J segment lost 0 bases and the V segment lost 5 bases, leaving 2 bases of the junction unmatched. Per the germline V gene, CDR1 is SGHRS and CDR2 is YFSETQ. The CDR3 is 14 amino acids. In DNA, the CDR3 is TGCGCCAGCAGGGGACAGAACTCTGGAAACACCATATATTTT. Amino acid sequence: CASRGQNSGNTIYF. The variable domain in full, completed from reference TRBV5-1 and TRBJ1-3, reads KAGVTQTPRYLIKTRGQQVTLSCSPISGHRSVSWYQQTPGQGLQFLFEYFSETQRNKGNFPGRFSGRQFSNSRSEMNVSTLELGDSALYLCASRGQNSGNTIYFGEGSWLTVV.

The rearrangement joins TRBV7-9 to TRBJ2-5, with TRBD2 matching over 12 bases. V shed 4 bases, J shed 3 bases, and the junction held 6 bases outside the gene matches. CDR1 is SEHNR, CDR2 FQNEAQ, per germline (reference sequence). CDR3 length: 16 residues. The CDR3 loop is CASSSRTSGIEETQYF. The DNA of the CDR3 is TGTGCCAGCAGCTCCCGGACTAGCGGGATAGAAGAGACCCAGTACTTC.

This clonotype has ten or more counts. This CDR3 reads CASSFRVEAFF. Written as DNA, the CDR3 is TGTGCCAGCAGTTTCAGGGTTGAAGCTTTCTTT. The V gene is TRBV28, the J gene TRBJ1-1, with a tentative D call TRBD1 (5 bases). Deletions cut 3 bases from V and 7 bases from J, with 6 bases between. This CDR3 comprises 11 residues. CDR1 and CDR2 (germline): MDHEN, SYDVKM. The whole variable domain, filled in from reference TRBV28 and TRBJ1-1, reads DVKVTQSSRYLVKRTGEKVFLECVQDMDHENMFWYRQDPGLGLRLIYFSYDVKMKEKGDIPEGYSVSREKKERFSLILESASTNQTSMYLCASSFRVEAFFGQGTRLTVV.